The entry that follows covers one TCR beta chain sequence. Its antigen is unknown. V lost 0 bases, J lost 4 bases, and 10 bases lay in between. Germline-derived CDR1 and CDR2 are SGDLS and YYNGEE. The CDR3 covers 15 residues. This sample was taken from a study of Ad26.COV2.S vaccination and SARS-CoV-2 variants. Whole-study context: Donor participated within the Ad26.COV2.S arm of the COV1001 trial. Participants got Ad26.COV2.S intramuscularly, once or twice 56 days apart.

Treatment indicated: over 15 received Ad26.COV2.S at low or high dose, single or two shots; about 5 received placebo; per-sample allocation not given. All samples were drawn on day 63, counting from the first vaccine or placebo injection. Vaccination employed an Ad26 vector expressing the Wuhan-strain SARS-CoV-2 spike. Using immunoSEQ multiplex PCR, the repertoire was profiled, and TCRdb retains in-frame clones only, with some absent. The sample includes around 340,000 clones, about nine tenths of them seen just once. Study-wide findings and caveats: Recipients of vaccine and of placebo showed similar breadth of their non-spike TCR repertoires.

Specimen: peripheral blood, collected in a trial of Ad26.COV2.S vaccine versus placebo. This chain joins TRBV9 and TRBJ2-2; no firm D call. The receptor was isolated from a person aged 18 to 65 who received the Ad26.COV2.S COVID-19 vaccine or a placebo. The CDR3 region has the DNA TGTGCCAGCAGCGTAGAAAGCCCCGGCACCGGGGAGCTGTTTTTT. This codes for CASSVESPGTGELFF. The full variable domain, rest sourced from reference TRBV9 and TRBJ2-2, is DSGVTQTPKHLITATGQRVTLRCSPRSGDLSVYWYQQSLDQGLQFLIQYYNGEERAKGNILERFSAQQFPDLHSELNLSSLELGDSALYFCASSVESPGTGELFFGEGSRLTVL.